This T cell receptor (beta chain) came from a study of shared clonotypes between healthy human individuals. Here immunoSEQ multiplex PCR was the method, and the copy in TCRdb shows in-frame clones only, minus some. Altogether more than 550,000 clones are present, approximately 90% being singletons, with the ten largest covering roughly 22%. Germline V lookup: CDR1 LNHNV, CDR2 YYDKDF (reference sequence). V gave up 1 base and J gave up 5 bases, with 11 bases separating them. There are 14 residues in the CDR3. Cells designated naive CD8 were CD45RO-negative and were positively selected for CCR7, with terminally differentiated effector memory CD45RA+ cells excluded. All donors were healthy HIV-negative adults lacking recent acute infections or vaccinations.

The specimen was naive CD8+ T cells sorted from blood. J is TRBJ2-5 and V is TRBV15; a weak D match, TRBD2 (6 bases). The TCR was taken from a man aged 25 to 40 in good health. The CDR3 here is CATSRGSGEETQYF. The CDR3 coding sequence is TGTGCCACCAGCAGAGGGTCGGGAGAGGAGACCCAGTACTTC.